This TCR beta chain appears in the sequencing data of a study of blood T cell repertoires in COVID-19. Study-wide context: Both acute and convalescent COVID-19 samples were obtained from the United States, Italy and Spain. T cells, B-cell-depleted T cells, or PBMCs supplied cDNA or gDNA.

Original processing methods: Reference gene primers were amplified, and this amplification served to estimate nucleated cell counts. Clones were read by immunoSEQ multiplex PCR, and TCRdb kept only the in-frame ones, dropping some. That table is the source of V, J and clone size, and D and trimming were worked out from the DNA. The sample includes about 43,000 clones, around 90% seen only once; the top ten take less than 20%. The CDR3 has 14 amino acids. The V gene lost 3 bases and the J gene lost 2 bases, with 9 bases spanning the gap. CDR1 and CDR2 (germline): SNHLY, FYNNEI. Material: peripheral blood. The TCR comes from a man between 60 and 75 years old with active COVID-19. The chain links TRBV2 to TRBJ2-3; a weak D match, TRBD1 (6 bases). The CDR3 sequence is CASSEGANTDTQYF. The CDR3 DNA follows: TGTGCCAGCAGTGAGGGGGCTAACACAGATACGCAGTATTTT.